The clone carrying this TCR beta chain was observed a handful of times. The antigen remains undetermined. The data stem from a study of CD8 T cells in ankylosing spondylitis. The study, taken as a whole, reports: As for the disease-linked clones, they showed a CD8+ phenotype and occurred at relatively low frequencies in peripheral blood. Roughly eight highly homologous variants made up a TCR beta motif that seemed to typify ankylosing spondylitis blood.

The CDR3 runs 13 residues. Germline V gene lookup returns CDR1 LNHNV and CDR2 YYDKDF (reference sequence). Trimming shortened V by 3 bases and J by 5 bases, and 10 bases separated the two germline ends. Each CDR3 protein gets one entry after TCRdb re-called the 5' RACE reads with MiXCR. The profile covers approximately 440,000 distinct CDR3 sequences, with approximately 17% appearing a single time and under 1.2% taken by the ten largest. The gene calls are TRBV15 and TRBJ1-2, with D possibly matching TRBD1 (5 bases). The TCR originated in a male donor with ankylosing spondylitis. Specimen: blood, either unsorted or a sorted T cell fraction (not recorded which). In DNA, the CDR3 is TGTGCCACCAGCAGTCCAGGGAAGTATGGCTACACCTTC. Translated: CATSSPGKYGYTF.